The present TCR beta chain was sequenced within a study of beta chain features in type 1 diabetes. About the study: The examined sorted cells totaled 85 million to 120 million across samples.

Study conclusions and caveats: Shorter TCRB CDR3s, moderately but significantly so, were found in Type 1 diabetes patients in all four CD4+ subsets. Cells carrying high TCR expression could end up over-represented when cDNA is sequenced.

Every isolated RNA sample was fully reverse transcribed, so sequencing captured expressed TCRB transcripts. Method: immunoSEQ multiplex PCR; TCRdb's copy keeps in-frame clones and lacks some. The sample consists of around 450,000 clones, roughly 11% of them appearing once. Comment on this clone: Antigen: not known.

With 1 base removed from V and 0 bases from J, the gap between germline ends came to 17 bases. The CDR3 sequence is 18 residues long. Germline loops: CDR1 SGHRS, CDR2 YFSETQ. V usage is TRBV5-1 and J usage is TRBJ2-1, with D perhaps matching TRBD1 (5 bases). The receptor comes from a woman between 18 and 29 years old in good health. Material for sequencing was naive CD4+ T cells from blood. As DNA, the CDR3 is TGCGCCAGCAGCTTGTCGCGCAGGGTCCCAAGCTCCTACAATGAGCAGTTCTTC. Protein product: CASSLSRRVPSSYNEQFF. Variable domain in full (rest from reference TRBV5-1 and TRBJ2-1): KAGVTQTPRYLIKTRGQQVTLSCSPISGHRSVSWYQQTPGQGLQFLFEYFSETQRNKGNFPGRFSGRQFSNSRSEMNVSTLELGDSALYLCASSLSRRVPSSYNEQFFGPGTRLTVL.